This record concerns one T cell receptor beta chain sequence. Its antigen is currently unknown. Relative to the germline gene, one junction end is altered; a read error may explain this. This CDR3 is built from 13 residues. Germline V gives CDR1 SGHNT, CDR2 YYREEE (reference sequence). At deep level, the assay was performed. Ten immunoSEQ deep assay plates were used by the authors to sequence unsorted PBMC DNA. TCRdb's copy holds only in-frame clones and misses some; the assay was immunoSEQ multiplex PCR. Here the sample spans about 490,000 clones, 76% being singletons. The sample is drawn from a study of shared clonotypes between healthy human individuals. Study context: Sampling drew on donors who were a couple of women and a few men aged 18 to 49. Whole-study results and caveats: Enrolling few donors narrowed the genetic and exposure-history diversity that was represented.

The chain carries TRBV5-4 and TRBJ1-4, with a tentative D call TRBD1 (5 bases). This clonotype was obtained from a middle-aged woman in good health. Some clones in this sample may be carry-over from other donors' samples. The sample comprised PBMCs. The CDR3 spells CTSSWDTNEKLFF. The CDR3 DNA sequence: TGTACCAGCAGCTGGGACACTAATGAAAAACTGTTTTTT.